This T cell receptor (beta chain) originates from a study of control samples from healthy donors and cancer patients. Sequencing used immunoSEQ multiplex PCR; TCRdb keeps in-frame clones, though not all of them. The repertoire holds about 180,000 clones, with 90% as singletons. V dropped 4 bases and J dropped 5 bases, with 17 bases sitting between them. The germline V gene encodes CDR1 SQVTM and CDR2 ANQGSEA. The CDR3 totals 14 residues. The sequencing sample was made of blood. The V gene is TRBV29-1, the J gene TRBJ1-1; D gene unclear. The clonotype originates from a woman aged 50 to 60 in good health. This CDR3 is CSVGPRRFGTEAFF. The CDR3 DNA reads TGCAGCGTTGGCCCTCGCAGGTTTGGGACTGAAGCTTTCTTT.